The 18 T cell receptor beta chains below come from one sample, sequenced in a study of blood T cells in healthy people across ages. With a J-beta primer mix and a sample-barcoded 5' primer, a second PCR ran roughly 6 to 11 cycles. In TCRdb, the 5' RACE reads were re-called with MiXCR into one record per CDR3 protein. The table shows about a million distinct CDR3 sequences, with about 48% occurring only once. The sequencing input was blood. Every receptor here comes from a young man in good health.

About this clonotype: One junction end does not reproduce the germline sequence, and a read error may be involved. J is TRBJ2-1 and V is TRBV25-1, with 8 bases matching TRBD2. CDR1 and CDR2 (germline): MGHDK, SYGVNS. The CDR3 contains 13 residues. This CDR3 reads CASGVAGGVERFF. CDR3 nucleotide sequence: TGTGCCAGCGGGGTGGCGGGGGGAGTTGAGCGGTTCTTC.

The chain carries TRBV24-1 and TRBJ1-2; D is ambiguous. Germline values: CDR1 KGHDR, CDR2 SFDVKD. CDR3 size: 12 residues. V was cut by 7 bases and J by 5 bases, with 10 bases left in between. The CDR3 nucleotides read TGTGCCACCAGCCCCGGGGATTATGGCTACACCTTC. Translation: CATSPGDYGYTF.

The V and J genes are TRBV25-1 and TRBJ2-7; 8 bases agree with TRBD1. Germline CDR1 MGHDK, CDR2 SYGVNS. V was pared by 1 base and J by 5 bases, with 7 bases of the junction left unmatched. The CDR3 runs 15 residues. The CDR3 protein is CASSELTDRVHEQYF. For the CDR3, the DNA is TGTGCCAGCAGTGAATTGACGGACAGGGTCCACGAGCAGTACTTC.

V is TRBV21-1 and J is TRBJ1-2. TRBV21-1 is a recognized pseudogene. This CDR3 comprises 15 residues. This CDR3 is CASSKDGWAGSGYTF. The CDR3 bases are TGTGCCAGCAGCAAAGACGGTTGGGCTGGGAGCGGCTACACCTTC.

The sample holds a few counts of this clonotype. The chain joins TRBV6-6 to TRBJ1-1, with 7 bases fitting TRBD1. J was trimmed by 5 bases and V by 6 bases; bases with no gene match: 6. From germline, CDR1 is MNHNY and CDR2 SVGAGI (reference sequence). The CDR3 runs to 13 residues. The CDR3 loop reads CASSRDSKTEAFF. In DNA, the CDR3 is TGTGCCAGCAGCCGGGACAGTAAGACTGAAGCTTTCTTT.

Only a few counts were recorded for this clonotype. This chain joins TRBV9 and TRBJ2-1, with 8 bases matching TRBD1. The CDR3 loop spans 15 amino acids. Germline V CDR1 and CDR2: SGDLS, YYNGEE. The ends lost 6 bases at V and 3 bases at J; junction bases unmatched: 8. This CDR3 is CASTQGGQVYNEQFF. The CDR3 nucleotides are TGTGCCAGCACCCAGGGGGGACAGGTCTACAATGAGCAGTTCTTC.

This clonotype has at least ten counts. V and J are TRBV2 and TRBJ2-5; D gene unclear. The V end was cut by 6 bases, the J end by 4 bases, with 6 bases between. Germline V gene sequence: CDR1 SNHLY, CDR2 FYNNEI. This CDR3 comprises 11 residues. The chain's CDR3 is CASSSLETQYF. CDR3 in DNA: TGTGCCAGCAGCTCCTTAGAGACCCAGTACTTC.

The chain couples TRBV6-2 or TRBV6-3 to TRBJ2-2; TRBD1 matches 7 bases. CDR1 is MNHEY, CDR2 SVGEGT, per germline. The CDR3 loop spans 15 amino acids. Trimming took 10 bases from V and 5 from J; bases not matched to a gene: 13. DNA for the CDR3: TGTGCCACCCGAAACCTCGGACAGGCGACCGGGGAGCTGTTTTTT. Translation gives CATRNLGQATGELFF.

On this clonotype itself: At one boundary the junction diverges from the germline segment, which might be a read error. This chain connects TRBV4-2 to TRBJ2-3; D possibly matches TRBD1 or TRBD2 (5 bases each). Germline lookup yields CDR1 LGHNA and CDR2 YNFKEQ. There are 17 residues in the CDR3. CDR3 loop: CASSQDKGLASTATQYF. The CDR3 nucleotides are TGTGCCAGCAGCCAAGATAAGGGGCTAGCCAGCACAGCTACGCAGTATTTT.

The CDR3 protein is CASSLRDGYNEQFF. The CDR3 DNA is TGTGCCAGCAGTCTCCGGGACGGTTACAATGAGCAGTTCTTC. V usage is TRBV12-3 or TRBV12-4 and J usage is TRBJ2-1; the D call may be TRBD1 or TRBD2 (5 bases each). The CDR3 has 14 amino acids. Between the trimmed V and J ends, which lost 5 bases and 4 bases, there was a span of 12 bases.

V gene TRBV9 combines with J gene TRBJ2-3; D gene uncertain. The ends were cut back, 2 bases at V and 6 bases at J, with 13 bases in the middle. Germline loops: CDR1 SGDLS, CDR2 YYNGEE. This CDR3 has 14 amino acids. The CDR3 reads CASSVGWVIDTQYF. Written as DNA, the CDR3 is TGTGCCAGCAGCGTGGGGTGGGTAATTGATACGCAGTATTTT.

V and J are TRBV6-4 and TRBJ2-7; no definite D call. The CDR3 loop spans 14 amino acids. Germline CDR1 is MRHNA and CDR2 is SNTAGT. The ends were cut back, 3 bases at V and 3 bases at J, with 12 bases in the middle. CDR3 amino acids: CASSDRFRLYEQYF. In nucleotides, the CDR3 is TGTGCCAGCAGTGATCGGTTCCGTCTCTACGAGCAGTACTTC.

This rearrangement joins TRBV9 to TRBJ2-7; D is perhaps TRBD2 (5 bases). The CDR3 totals 14 residues. The germline gives CDR1 SGDLS, CDR2 YYNGEE. The V and J ends lost 3 bases and 6 bases respectively, with 16 bases between them. The CDR3 here is CASSGGGQVGEQYF. The CDR3 DNA reads as TGTGCCAGCAGCGGAGGCGGGCAGGTGGGCGAGCAGTACTTC.

In its sample, this clonotype was seen a few times. V gene TRBV9 combines with J gene TRBJ2-2; 11 nucleotides match TRBD2. After removal of 3 bases from V and 5 bases from J, the junction contained 9 bases not matched to a gene. Germline assignment: CDR1 SGDLS and CDR2 YYNGEE. This CDR3 is 17 amino acids long. The CDR3 sequence is CASSDSGGAIGTGELFF. The CDR3 nucleotides read TGTGCCAGCAGCGATAGCGGGGGGGCTATCGGAACCGGGGAGCTGTTTTTT.

J is TRBJ2-5 and V is TRBV11-3; possible D gene TRBD1, 5 bases. The J call could be wrong; TRBJ2-7 is a better fit for the DNA end. Germline V CDR1 and CDR2: SGHNT, YENEEA. The CDR3 runs 16 residues. The CDR3 loop is CASSSPVTGYLHEQYF. The DNA for the CDR3 is TGTGCCAGCAGCTCGCCAGTAACAGGATATCTTCACGAGCAGTACTTC.

This chain links TRBV2 with TRBJ1-2, with D perhaps TRBD1 (5 bases). CDR3 length equals 13 residues. The germline V and J ends were trimmed by 5 bases and 3 bases, with 10 bases remaining between them. Germline V CDR1 and CDR2: SNHLY, FYNNEI. CDR3 region: CASSPTEDYGYTF. The CDR3 DNA reads as TGTGCCAGCAGTCCGACAGAGGACTATGGCTACACCTTC. The full variable domain, in which reference TRBV2 and TRBJ1-2 provide the parts outside the CDR3, is EPEVTQTPSHQVTQMGQEVILRCVPISNHLYFYWYRQILGQKVEFLVSFYNNEISEKSEIFDDQFSVERPDGSNFTLKIRSTKLEDSAMYFCASSPTEDYGYTFGSGTRLTVV.

In DNA form, the CDR3 reads TGTGCCATCCCGGGACAGACCATTAATTCACCCCTCCACTTT. Amino acids: CAIPGQTINSPLHF. V usage is TRBV7-2 and J usage is TRBJ1-6; 7 nucleotides agree with TRBD1. CDR3 length: 14 amino acids. Trimming took 10 bases from V and 6 from J; bases not matched to a gene: 9. Germline V CDR1 and CDR2: SGHTA, FQGNSA.

This clonotype was seen a few times. The chain links TRBV11-3 to TRBJ2-5; the D call may be TRBD1 or TRBD2 (5 bases each). The length of the CDR3 is 14 residues. V was clipped by 7 bases and J by 0 bases, with 12 bases between them. Germline loops: CDR1 SGHNT, CDR2 YENEEA. The CDR3 protein is CASKAVGDQETQYF. The CDR3 coding sequence is TGTGCCAGCAAAGCGGTGGGGGACCAAGAGACCCAGTACTTC.